Shown below are 22 T cell receptor beta chains from a single sample sequenced in a study of blood T cell repertoires in COVID-19. Clones were read by immunoSEQ multiplex PCR, and TCRdb kept only the in-frame ones, dropping some. The data contain 300,000 to 350,000 clones, about nine tenths of them seen just once; the ten biggest clones take up 3% to 4%. The specimen was peripheral blood. The receptors shown here come from a woman aged 60-75 years with COVID-19, enrolled during active disease.

V and J are TRBV11-2 and TRBJ1-1; 7 bases fit TRBD1. Per the germline V gene, CDR1 is SGHAT and CDR2 is FQNNGV. This CDR3 comprises 13 residues. Germline trimming cut 3 bases from V and 7 bases from J; bases unmatched to any gene: 5. The CDR3 DNA reads as TGTGCCAGCAGCTTCACCGGGACAGATGAAGCTTTCTTT. As protein: CASSFTGTDEAFF.

The V gene is TRBV18, the J gene TRBJ1-4; no reliable D call. This CDR3 has 13 amino acids. With 6 bases removed from V and 8 bases from J, the gap between germline ends came to 13 bases. Germline V gives CDR1 KGHSH, CDR2 LQKENI. CDR3 residues: CASSPGEGEKLFF. The CDR3 region has the DNA TGTGCCAGCTCCCCCGGGGAGGGAGAAAAACTGTTTTTT.

This sequence joins TRBV7-9 and TRBJ1-1; D remains ambiguous. V was clipped by 8 bases and J by 3 bases, with 13 bases between them. This CDR3 has 13 amino acids. The V gene's germline CDR1 is SEHNR and CDR2 FQNEAQ (reference sequence). This CDR3 reads CASSSGRDTEAFF. The CDR3 DNA is TGTGCCAGCTCCTCCGGGAGGGACACTGAAGCTTTCTTT.

The chain joins TRBV10-1 to TRBJ2-5; the match to TRBD2 covers 10 bases. CDR1 is WNHNN, CDR2 SYGVQD, per germline (reference sequence). V was clipped by 2 bases and J by 1 base; unmatched bases: 4. CDR3 length: 16 amino acids. CDR3 sequence: CASSESLAGAQETQYF. In DNA form, the CDR3 reads TGCGCCAGCAGTGAGAGCCTAGCGGGGGCCCAAGAGACCCAGTACTTC.

The chain has TRBV5-1 and TRBJ2-3, with D possibly being TRBD1 (6 bases). This CDR3 comprises 16 residues. The germline gives CDR1 SGHRS, CDR2 YFSETQ. V dropped 3 bases and J dropped 5 bases, with 19 bases sitting between them. The chain's CDR3 is CASSYMTGGVIDTQYF. Here the CDR3 DNA reads TGCGCCAGCAGCTATATGACAGGCGGTGTCATAGATACGCAGTATTTT.

V and J are TRBV19 and TRBJ2-4; possible D gene TRBD1, 6 bases. V lost 7 bases, J lost 6 bases, and 16 bases lay in between. This CDR3 region has 14 residues. Germline V gene sequence: CDR1 LNHDA, CDR2 SQIVND (reference sequence). The CDR3 region is CASKVQGWGNIQYF. Here the CDR3 DNA reads TGTGCCAGTAAAGTACAGGGATGGGGAAACATTCAGTACTTC.

J is TRBJ1-2 and V is TRBV18, with D possibly matching TRBD1 (5 bases). V lost 2 bases to trimming and J lost 0 bases, with 13 bases between them. Germline values: CDR1 KGHSH, CDR2 LQKENI. The CDR3 runs to 16 residues. The CDR3 region has the DNA TGTGCCAGCTCACCAAGGCAGGGCGTGGCTAACTATGGCTACACCTTC. Translating gives CASSPRQGVANYGYTF. Combining the CDR3 with reference TRBV18 and TRBJ1-2 gives the whole variable domain NAGVMQNPRHLVRRRGQEARLRCSPMKGHSHVYWYRQLPEEGLKFMVYLQKENIIDESGMPKERFSAEFPKEGPSILRIQQVVRGDSAAYFCASSPRQGVANYGYTFGSGTRLTVV.

The rearrangement joins TRBV18 to TRBJ1-1; 8 bases are a match to TRBD1. CDR3 length: 16 residues. Germline V CDR1 and CDR2: KGHSH, LQKENI. Trimming cost V 0 bases and J 5 bases; bases outside gene matches: 8. The CDR3 bases are TGTGCCAGCTCACCACCGGGCAGGGGGCGGGGTACTGAAGCTTTCTTT. It translates to CASSPPGRGRGTEAFF.

V usage is TRBV19 and J usage is TRBJ2-5; 7 nucleotides agree with TRBD2. V trimming: 6 bases; J trimming: 3 bases; junction bases outside the gene matches: 10. Germline V CDR1 and CDR2: LNHDA, SQIVND (reference sequence). This CDR3 comprises 15 residues. Here the CDR3 reads CASRRAGGFEETQYF. In DNA, the CDR3 is TGTGCCAGTAGGCGGGCCGGGGGGTTTGAAGAGACCCAGTACTTC.

V gene TRBV2 combines with J gene TRBJ1-2; D call uncertain. The V and J ends lost 7 bases and 0 bases respectively, with 24 bases between them. CDR1 SNHLY and CDR2 FYNNEI come from the germline V gene. The CDR3 covers 18 residues. This CDR3 is CASIGYGLGGLSNYGYTF. The CDR3 DNA reads as TGTGCCAGCATTGGGTACGGGCTGGGAGGGTTGTCTAACTATGGCTACACCTTC.

Notes on this clone: Other DNA sequences from this sample encode an identical CDR3 as well. The chain uses TRBV7-9 and TRBJ1-2; 9 bases are a match to TRBD1. CDR3 size: 12 residues. CDR1 and CDR2 from the germline V gene are SEHNR and FQNEAQ (reference sequence). Germline trimming cut 5 bases from V and 6 bases from J; bases unmatched to any gene: 1. The CDR3: CASSRTGDGYTF. Written as DNA, the CDR3 is TGTGCCAGCAGCAGGACAGGGGATGGCTACACCTTC.

The chain couples TRBV4-1 to TRBJ1-2; TRBD1 is a possible D gene (5 bases). The CDR3 is 15 amino acids. The germline V and J ends were trimmed by 1 base and 5 bases, with 14 bases remaining between them. Germline V gene lookup returns CDR1 MGHRA and CDR2 YSYEKL. CDR3 region: CASSQAVPGLYGYTF. Written as DNA, the CDR3 is TGCGCCAGCAGCCAAGCCGTTCCAGGGCTTTATGGCTACACCTTC.

This rearrangement joins TRBV30 to TRBJ2-7; possible D gene TRBD1, 6 bases. CDR1 is GTSNPN and CDR2 is SVGIG in the germline V gene (reference sequence). This CDR3 is built from 13 residues. V lost 4 bases and J 4 bases, leaving 14 bases between the germline ends. CDR3 loop: CAWKRGRGYEQYF. The CDR3 region has the DNA TGTGCCTGGAAGAGGGGCAGGGGTTACGAGCAGTACTTC.

This clone was seen a handful of times. V usage is TRBV7-9 and J usage is TRBJ1-4; D perhaps matches TRBD1 (5 bases). Germline lookup yields CDR1 SEHNR and CDR2 FQNEAQ (reference sequence). The V end was cut by 1 base, the J end by 3 bases, with 9 bases between. The length of the CDR3 is 15 residues. The CDR3 sequence: CASSLDQGANEKLFF. The CDR3 DNA reads as TGTGCCAGCAGCTTAGACCAGGGCGCTAATGAAAAACTGTTTTTT.

V and J are TRBV5-6 and TRBJ2-5, with D tentatively TRBD1 (6 bases). Germline assignment: CDR1 SGHDT and CDR2 YYEEEE. V shed 3 bases and J shed 1 base, with 25 bases lying between them. This CDR3 region has 19 residues. Here the CDR3 DNA reads TGTGCCAGCAGCTCCCCAGCAGGGGCCGACCGGAGGCCCCAAGAGACCCAGTACTTC. This codes for CASSSPAGADRRPQETQYF.

About this clone: Distinct nucleotide sequences in the sample also encode this CDR3. The chain has TRBV30 and TRBJ1-5; the D is unclear. This CDR3 has 13 amino acids. V lost 0 bases and J 2 bases, leaving 5 bases between the germline ends. The V gene's germline CDR1 is GTSNPN and CDR2 SVGIG (reference sequence). The CDR3 protein is CAWSVRGNQPQHF. The DNA of the CDR3 is TGTGCCTGGAGTGTTCGCGGCAATCAGCCCCAGCATTTT.

The V call is TRBV5-1, the J call TRBJ1-2, with D maybe TRBD1 (5 bases). Trimming left V 0 bases short and J 6 bases short, with 12 bases between. This CDR3 is 14 amino acids long. From germline, CDR1 is SGHRS and CDR2 YFSETQ. For the CDR3, the DNA is TGCGCCAGCAGCTTGGCTGGGGCACTCCATGGCTACACCTTC. Protein product: CASSLAGALHGYTF. The whole variable domain, filled in from reference TRBV5-1 and TRBJ1-2, reads KAGVTQTPRYLIKTRGQQVTLSCSPISGHRSVSWYQQTPGQGLQFLFEYFSETQRNKGNFPGRFSGRQFSNSRSEMNVSTLELGDSALYLCASSLAGALHGYTFGSGTRLTVV.

This clone was observed a single time. This sequence joins TRBV13 and TRBJ2-5; possibly TRBD1 for D (5 bases). The V and J ends lost 4 bases and 5 bases respectively, with 20 bases between them. Germline lookup yields CDR1 PRHDT and CDR2 FYEKMQ (reference sequence). The CDR3 loop spans 16 amino acids. CDR3 loop: CASSSALLDTLETQYF. CDR3 sequence (DNA): TGTGCCAGCAGCTCTGCCCTACTGGACACCTTGGAGACCCAGTACTTC. Using reference TRBV13 and TRBJ2-5 for the parts outside the CDR3, the full variable domain is AAGVIQSPRHLIKEKRETATLKCYPIPRHDTVYWYQQGPGQDPQFLISFYEKMQSDKGSIPDRFSAQQFSDYHSELNMSSLELGDSALYFCASSSALLDTLETQYFGPGTRLLVL.

The sample holds one count of this clone. The chain is built from TRBV5-4 and TRBJ2-1; D not resolved. The germline gives CDR1 SGHNT, CDR2 YYREEE (reference sequence). CDR3 length: 14 residues. Trimming shortened V by 3 bases and J by 0 bases, and 7 bases separated the two germline ends. The CDR3 here is CASSYRGSYNEQFF. The CDR3 coding sequence is TGTGCCAGCAGCTATCGCGGCTCCTACAATGAGCAGTTCTTC.

In its sample, this clone was seen once. The chain combines TRBV19 with TRBJ1-1, with 8 bases aligning to TRBD1. Germline assignment: CDR1 LNHDA and CDR2 SQIVND (reference sequence). There are 18 residues in the CDR3. After removal of 7 bases from V and 4 bases from J, the junction contained 20 bases not matched to a gene. The chain's CDR3 is CASTKLRLAGGTGTEAFF. The DNA of the CDR3 is TGTGCCAGTACCAAGTTGCGCCTGGCAGGGGGCACGGGCACTGAAGCTTTCTTT.

The chain is built from TRBV28 and TRBJ2-7; 7 bases map to TRBD1. In germline, CDR1 is MDHEN, CDR2 SYDVKM. J gave up 1 base and V 3 bases, and 6 bases lay outside the gene matches. The CDR3 has 15 amino acids. CDR3 nucleotide sequence: TGTGCCAGCAGTTTTACAGGGGTAGTTTCCTACGAGCAGTACTTC. This encodes CASSFTGVVSYEQYF.

The V gene is TRBV6-5, the J gene TRBJ2-2; D remains unclear. CDR3 length: 13 amino acids. Germline CDR1 and CDR2: MNHEY and SVGAGI. Trimming pared 2 bases from V and 8 bases from J, leaving 9 bases between. The CDR3 DNA reads as TGTGCCAGCAGTTACGTTGTAGCTGGGGAGCTGTTTTTT. Protein sequence: CASSYVVAGELFF.